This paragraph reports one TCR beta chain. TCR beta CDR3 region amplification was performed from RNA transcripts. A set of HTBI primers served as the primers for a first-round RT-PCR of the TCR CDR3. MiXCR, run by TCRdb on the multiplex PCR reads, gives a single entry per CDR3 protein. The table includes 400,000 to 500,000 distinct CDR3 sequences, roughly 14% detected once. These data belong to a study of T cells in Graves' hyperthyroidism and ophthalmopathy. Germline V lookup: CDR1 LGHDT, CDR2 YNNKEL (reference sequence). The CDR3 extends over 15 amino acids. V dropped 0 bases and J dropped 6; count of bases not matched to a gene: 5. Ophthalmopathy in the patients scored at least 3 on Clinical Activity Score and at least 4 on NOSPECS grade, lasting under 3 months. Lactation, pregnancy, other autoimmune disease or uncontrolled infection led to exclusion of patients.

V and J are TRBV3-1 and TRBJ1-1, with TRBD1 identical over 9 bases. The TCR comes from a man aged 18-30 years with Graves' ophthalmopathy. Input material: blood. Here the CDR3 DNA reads TGTGCCAGCAGCCAAGAAGGGACAGGGTTGTCTGAAGCTTTCTTT. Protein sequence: CASSQEGTGLSEAFF.